The 10 T cell receptor beta chains below all came from one sample that was sequenced in a study of PD-L1 blockade in urothelial cancer. Only in-frame clones appear in the TCRdb table, and some are missing; sequencing was by immunoSEQ multiplex PCR. The data show more than 80,000 clones, about 80% seen once. The source material was PBMCs, sampled around atezolizumab (anti-PD-L1) treatment. These receptors came from a man between 70 and 80 years old with urothelial cancer.

This clone was detected only once. The chain links TRBV19 to TRBJ1-1, with D possibly TRBD1 on 5 matching bases. The V gene lost 5 bases and the J gene lost 4 bases, with 14 bases spanning the gap. Germline CDR1 reads LNHDA; CDR2 reads SQIVND (reference sequence). The CDR3 has 14 residues. The DNA of the CDR3 is TGTGCCAGTAGTGTTGGGGGGGGGTTCACTGAAGCTTTCTTT. Translated, it gives CASSVGGGFTEAFF.

The chain combines TRBV7-8 with TRBJ1-1, with D unclear. Germline V gene sequence: CDR1 SGHVS, CDR2 FQNEAQ. Deletions cut 0 bases from V and 0 bases from J, with 8 bases between. The CDR3 has 15 amino acids. Here the CDR3 DNA reads TGTGCCAGCAGCTTAGCGCACGGGGTGAACACTGAAGCTTTCTTT. This translates into CASSLAHGVNTEAFF.

The J gene is TRBJ1-2, the V gene TRBV6-5, with 8 bases that match TRBD1. The CDR3 has 14 amino acids. The V and J ends lost 4 bases and 6 bases, in that order; junction bases with no gene match: 7. Looked up from germline, CDR1 is MNHEY and CDR2 is SVGAGI. The CDR3 is CASSFGQGANGYTF. CDR3 in DNA: TGTGCCAGCAGTTTTGGGCAGGGGGCGAATGGCTACACCTTC.

This rearrangement joins TRBV13 to TRBJ2-1; D is perhaps TRBD1 (6 bases). V was trimmed by 2 bases and J by 3 bases, leaving 8 bases between them. The germline CDR1 and CDR2 sequences are PRHDT and FYEKMQ (reference sequence). The CDR3 contains 14 residues. The CDR3 loop is CASSLWGHYNEQFF. The CDR3 DNA reads as TGTGCCAGCAGCTTATGGGGACACTACAATGAGCAGTTCTTC.

This clone was seen a single time. The genes are TRBV7-6 and TRBJ1-6; 10 bases agree with TRBD1. CDR3 size: 17 residues. Germline V gene data show CDR1 as SGHVS and CDR2 as FNYEAQ. V shed 1 base, J shed 7 bases, and the junction held 7 bases outside the gene matches. The CDR3 sequence is CASSLVGTGASNSPLHF. In DNA form, the CDR3 reads TGTGCCAGCAGCTTAGTAGGGACAGGGGCGTCAAATTCACCCCTCCACTTT.

The gene calls are TRBV19 and TRBJ2-5; D call uncertain. The CDR3 runs to 12 residues. Per germline, CDR1 LNHDA and CDR2 SQIVND (reference sequence). V was clipped by 3 bases and J by 5 bases, with 7 bases between them. CDR3 DNA: TGTGCCAGTAGTATGAGTTCGGAGACCCAGTACTTC. Translating gives CASSMSSETQYF.

V is TRBV7-2 and J is TRBJ1-1; D remains ambiguous. Trimming left V 1 base short and J 3 bases short, with 21 bases between. Germline V gene data show CDR1 as SGHTA and CDR2 as FQGNSA. The CDR3 runs 18 residues. The CDR3 spells CASSLGRGGNSPHTEAFF. Here the CDR3 DNA reads TGTGCCAGCAGCTTAGGTCGGGGAGGGAATTCACCGCACACTGAAGCTTTCTTT.

The chain has TRBV19 and TRBJ1-5; maybe TRBD1 (6 bases). The V gene's germline CDR1 is LNHDA and CDR2 SQIVND (reference sequence). CDR3 size: 16 residues. V shed 6 bases and J shed 1 base, with 16 bases lying between them. CDR3 sequence reads: CASRTTGTGSNQPQHF. The CDR3 coding sequence is TGTGCCAGTAGAACCACAGGGACCGGAAGCAATCAGCCCCAGCATTTT.

The gene calls are TRBV2 and TRBJ2-1; possible D gene TRBD1, 6 bases. Between the trimmed V and J ends, which lost 8 bases and 2 bases, there was a span of 16 bases. Germline V lookup: CDR1 SNHLY, CDR2 FYNNEI. CDR3 length: 15 amino acids. CDR3 in amino acids: CASFPGAGTYNEQFF. CDR3 coding DNA: TGTGCCAGCTTCCCAGGGGCAGGAACCTACAATGAGCAGTTCTTC.

For this clone: At one end the junction does not follow the germline gene, possibly because of a read error. The V call is TRBV6-1, the J call TRBJ2-5, with TRBD2 matching 9 bases. The J call may be mistaken, given a closer DNA end match to TRBJ2-7. The CDR3 loop spans 15 amino acids. Germline CDR1 is MNHNS and CDR2 is SASEGT. The CDR3 DNA reads TGTGTCAGCAGTAAAGTAGCGGGAGAGGAGTACGAGCAGTACTTC. Translated: CVSSKVAGEEYEQYF.